What follows are 12 T cell receptor beta chains derived from one specimen sequenced in a study of cytomegalovirus exposure and HLA in healthy donors. Data came from immunoSEQ multiplex PCR; TCRdb stores just in-frame clones and leaves some out. The data contain 150,000 to 200,000 clones, about 86% of them singletons. The source material was PBMCs. These TCRs come from a woman in her 30s in good health and CMV-seronegative.

This chain connects TRBV6-4 to TRBJ2-5, with 12 bases identical to TRBD1. This CDR3 contains 15 residues. Trimming took 2 bases from V and 5 from J; bases not matched to a gene: 3. Per the germline V gene, CDR1 is MRHNA and CDR2 is SNTAGT. This CDR3 is CASSDGTGGAETQYF. In DNA, the CDR3 is TGTGCCAGCAGTGACGGGACAGGGGGCGCGGAGACCCAGTACTTC.

V is TRBV27 and J is TRBJ1-1; D unclear. The CDR3 covers 17 residues. Germline V gives CDR1 MNHEY, CDR2 SMNVEV (reference sequence). Between the trimmed V and J ends, which lost 4 bases and 4 bases, there was a span of 22 bases. DNA for the CDR3: TGTGCCAGCAGTTCCTTCCTAATCGACGGTAGAATCACTGAAGCTTTCTTT. Translation gives CASSSFLIDGRITEAFF.

The V and J genes are TRBV28 and TRBJ1-1, with D unresolved. The CDR3 runs to 14 residues. Germline V lookup: CDR1 MDHEN, CDR2 SYDVKM. V lost 6 bases to trimming and J lost 1 base, with 12 bases between them. The DNA for the CDR3 is TGTGCCAGCAGCCTCCCGGGTTGGAACACTGAAGCTTTCTTT. Protein product: CASSLPGWNTEAFF.

V is TRBV15 and J is TRBJ1-1, with D unclear. V lost 5 bases, J lost 1 base, and 14 bases lay in between. CDR3 length: 15 amino acids. Looked up from germline, CDR1 is LNHNV and CDR2 is YYDKDF (reference sequence). The CDR3 sequence: CATSQPSGENTEAFF. CDR3 bases: TGTGCCACCAGCCAACCCTCCGGAGAGAACACTGAAGCTTTCTTT.

Notes on this clone: This same CDR3 is encoded by further DNA sequences in the sample. The chain links TRBV5-4 to TRBJ2-7; D gene unclear. Trimming left V 4 bases short and J 3 bases short, with 8 bases between. CDR1 and CDR2 from the germline V gene are SGHNT and YYREEE (reference sequence). This CDR3 is built from 12 residues. The CDR3 is CASSPGGYEQYF. As DNA, the CDR3 is TGTGCCAGCAGCCCGGGCGGCTACGAGCAGTACTTC.

The chain links TRBV7-9 to TRBJ1-3; no clear D gene. Between the trimmed V and J ends, which lost 3 bases and 0 bases, there was a span of 9 bases. Germline V lookup: CDR1 SEHNR, CDR2 FQNEAQ (reference sequence). CDR3 length equals 15 residues. The CDR3 loop reads CASSFAANSGNTIYF. DNA for the CDR3: TGTGCCAGCAGCTTTGCCGCCAACTCTGGAAACACCATATATTTT.

The chain carries TRBV2 and TRBJ1-5, with D tentatively TRBD1 (5 bases). The germline gives CDR1 SNHLY, CDR2 FYNNEI. Trimming pared 4 bases from V and 2 bases from J, leaving 12 bases between. CDR3 size: 15 residues. In nucleotides, the CDR3 is TGTGCCAGCAGTGGGACGGGCAGGGGCAATCAGCCCCAGCATTTT. The encoded protein is CASSGTGRGNQPQHF. Full variable domain (rest looked up from reference TRBV2 and TRBJ1-5): EPEVTQTPSHQVTQMGQEVILRCVPISNHLYFYWYRQILGQKVEFLVSFYNNEISEKSEIFDDQFSVERPDGSNFTLKIRSTKLEDSAMYFCASSGTGRGNQPQHFGDGTRLSIL.

The CDR3 loop is CASSVSGRGRGNTEAFF. In nucleotides, the CDR3 is TGTGCCAGCAGTGTCTCGGGCAGGGGGCGAGGGAACACTGAAGCTTTCTTT. This chain links TRBV2 with TRBJ1-1, with TRBD1 matching 8 bases. Germline lookup yields CDR1 SNHLY and CDR2 FYNNEI. V was clipped by 4 bases and J by 1 base; unmatched bases: 11. The CDR3 contains 17 residues.

V gene TRBV4-1 combines with J gene TRBJ1-1, with D uncertain. This CDR3 spans 14 amino acids. Germline V CDR1 and CDR2: MGHRA, YSYEKL. Trimming left V 2 bases short and J 11 bases short, with 18 bases between. The CDR3, as DNA: TGCGCCAGCAGCCAAACCCAGATCGAGATTCGGGCTTTCTTT. Its translation is CASSQTQIEIRAFF.

The rearrangement uses TRBV6-1 and TRBJ1-5; 8 bases map to TRBD1. Germline CDR1 MNHNS, CDR2 SASEGT. This CDR3 is 17 amino acids long. V was clipped by 0 bases and J by 1 base; unmatched bases: 5. The CDR3 spells CASSEAQGARSNQPQHF. The CDR3 DNA sequence: TGTGCCAGCAGTGAAGCGCAGGGGGCAAGGAGCAATCAGCCCCAGCATTTT.

This clone has only a few counts. The gene calls are TRBV10-3 and TRBJ2-7; D tentatively fits TRBD1 or TRBD2 (5 bases each). The length of the CDR3 is 13 residues. Germline V CDR1 and CDR2: ENHRY, SYGVKD. V shed 10 bases and J shed 4 bases, with 17 bases lying between them. The CDR3 here is CATRDPQWYEQYF. The DNA of the CDR3 is TGTGCCACCCGGGACCCCCAGTGGTACGAGCAGTACTTC.

Here the CDR3 reads CASTPGAPGSQHF. The CDR3 DNA is TGTGCCAGCACTCCAGGGGCCCCAGGTTCCCAGCATTTT. The chain couples TRBV6-1 to TRBJ1-5; weak D call: TRBD1 (6 bases). V lost 7 bases and J 11 bases, leaving 18 bases between the germline ends. CDR3 length: 13 amino acids. Germline lookup yields CDR1 MNHNS and CDR2 SASEGT.